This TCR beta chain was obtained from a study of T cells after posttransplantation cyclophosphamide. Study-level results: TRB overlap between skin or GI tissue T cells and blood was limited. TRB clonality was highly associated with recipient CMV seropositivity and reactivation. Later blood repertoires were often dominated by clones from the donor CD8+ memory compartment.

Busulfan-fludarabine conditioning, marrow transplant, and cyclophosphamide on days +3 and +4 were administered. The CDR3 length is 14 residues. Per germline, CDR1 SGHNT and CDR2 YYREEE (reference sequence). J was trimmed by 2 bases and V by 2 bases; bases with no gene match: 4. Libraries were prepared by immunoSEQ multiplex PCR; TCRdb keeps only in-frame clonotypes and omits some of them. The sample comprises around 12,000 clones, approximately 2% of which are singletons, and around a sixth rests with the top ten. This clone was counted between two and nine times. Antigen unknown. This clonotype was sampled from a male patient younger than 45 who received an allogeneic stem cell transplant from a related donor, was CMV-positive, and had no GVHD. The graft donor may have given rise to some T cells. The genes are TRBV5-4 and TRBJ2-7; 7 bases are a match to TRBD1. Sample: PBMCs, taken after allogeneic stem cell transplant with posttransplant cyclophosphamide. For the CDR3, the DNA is TGTGCCAGCAGCTTCGTGACAGGGACCTACGAGCAGTACTTC. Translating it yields CASSFVTGTYEQYF.